This TCR beta chain was sequenced for a study of T-cell memory formation after mild COVID-19. About the study: The TCR clusters were mostly specific to one donor.

One entry per CDR3 protein, called by TCRdb with MiXCR from the 5' RACE reads. The sample yields around 390,000 distinct CDR3 sequences, roughly 15% seen once. The V end lost 2 bases, the J end lost 4 bases, and 8 bases lay between the germline ends. The CDR3 extends over 14 amino acids. In germline, CDR1 is MNHEY, CDR2 SVGAGI. The chain combines TRBV6-5 with TRBJ2-2, with D perhaps matching TRBD2 (6 bases). Source material: PBMCs or a T cell subset sorted from them (not recorded which). The clonotype comes from a young man who had mild COVID-19 (a few samples of this study predate the infection). Cell type and time point are not known. CDR3 region: CASSYNGGTGELFF. The CDR3 DNA sequence: TGTGCCAGCAGTTACAACGGGGGCACCGGGGAGCTGTTTTTT.